The 5 T cell receptor beta chains given below trace back to one sample, sequenced in a study of sequential checkpoint blockade in melanoma (dated by TCRdb to 2018 to 2020). The library was built by means of the immunoSEQ multiplex PCR assay. In TCRdb, the immuneACCESS table is reduced to in-frame sequences with V and J assigned. These tables do not hold every clone; where another copy was compared, an unresolved V gene accounts for under half, and the others remain unexplained. The sample records about 10,000 clones, roughly 73% of which are singletons. Clones ranked in the top ten supply more than 30% of the sample. The treatment or condition label of this sample denotes: randomized to nivolumab then ipilimumab (arm A) or the reverse (arm B). Material: CD8+ T cells sorted from blood (inferred from file names), obtained from a patient given nivolumab and ipilimumab in sequence. The receptors originated from a human donor with melanoma.

V gene TRBV5-4 combines with J gene TRBJ2-5; 9 nucleotides align to TRBD1. The end of the DNA fits TRBJ2-7 better, so the J call may be wrong. The V gene's germline CDR1 is SGHNT and CDR2 YYREEE (reference sequence). This CDR3 is built from 14 residues. The CDR3 DNA is TGTGCCAGCAGCATTCAGGGACAGGGTTGCGAGCAGTACTTC. This sequence encodes CASSIQGQGCEQYF.

This clone was counted between two and nine times. J is TRBJ1-1 and V is TRBV6-5, with 9 positions matching TRBD1. The junction had 4 bases not matched to a gene; V was cut back by 0 bases and J by 5 bases. The CDR3 loop spans 15 amino acids. Germline V CDR1 and CDR2: MNHEY, SVGAGI. CDR3 sequence reads: CASSYSGTGSTEAFF. Here the CDR3 DNA reads TGTGCCAGCAGTTACTCAGGGACAGGGAGTACTGAAGCTTTCTTT.

The chain uses TRBV27 and TRBJ2-3, with D possibly being TRBD1 (6 bases). Deletions cut 7 bases from V and 4 bases from J, with 27 bases between. Germline V CDR1 and CDR2: MNHEY, SMNVEV (reference sequence). The CDR3 has 18 amino acids. The CDR3 nucleotides are TGTGCCAGCAATCCAGGGGTTCAGCCCATTACGGCACCAGATACGCAGTATTTT. Translating it yields CASNPGVQPITAPDTQYF.

Written as DNA, the CDR3 is TGTGCCAGTAGTTGGGGGGGCTACGAGCAGTACTTC. This gives the protein CASSWGGYEQYF. The V and J genes are TRBV19 and TRBJ2-7; 7 bases fit TRBD2. CDR3 length: 12 residues. V lost 5 bases, J lost 3 bases, and 1 base stayed unmatched. Germline CDR1 and CDR2: LNHDA and SQIVND (reference sequence).

The rearrangement joins TRBV6-1 to TRBJ1-2; no clear D gene. Germline assignment: CDR1 MNHNS and CDR2 SASEGT. Trimming stripped 2 bases from V and 1 base from J, with 11 bases between. The CDR3 consists of 15 residues. CDR3 region: CASSEFGIRNYGYTF. The CDR3 coding sequence is TGTGCCAGCAGTGAATTCGGGATACGTAACTATGGCTACACCTTC.